The T cell receptor (beta chain) under discussion was sequenced for a study of blood T cell repertoires in COVID-19. Study summary: T cells, B-cell-depleted T cells, or PBMCs provided the cDNA or gDNA that served as material.

Method: immunoSEQ multiplex PCR; TCRdb's copy keeps in-frame clones and lacks some. The table lists 150,000 or so clones, approximately 86% of them singletons. The CDR3 spans 16 residues. With V trimmed by 5 bases and J by 0 bases, 5 bases remained unmatched. Germline CDR1 reads SGHTA; CDR2 reads FQGTGA. In Seattle, patients joined the study during active infection and were tracked longitudinally. The genes are TRBV7-3 and TRBJ2-2, with 8 bases that match TRBD1. The sequenced sample was peripheral blood. The receptor comes from a woman aged 70-85 years with COVID-19, enrolled during active disease. The CDR3 coding sequence is TGTGCCAGCAGCCCGGGGACAGGCGCGAACACCGGGGAGCTGTTTTTT. Residues: CASSPGTGANTGELFF.